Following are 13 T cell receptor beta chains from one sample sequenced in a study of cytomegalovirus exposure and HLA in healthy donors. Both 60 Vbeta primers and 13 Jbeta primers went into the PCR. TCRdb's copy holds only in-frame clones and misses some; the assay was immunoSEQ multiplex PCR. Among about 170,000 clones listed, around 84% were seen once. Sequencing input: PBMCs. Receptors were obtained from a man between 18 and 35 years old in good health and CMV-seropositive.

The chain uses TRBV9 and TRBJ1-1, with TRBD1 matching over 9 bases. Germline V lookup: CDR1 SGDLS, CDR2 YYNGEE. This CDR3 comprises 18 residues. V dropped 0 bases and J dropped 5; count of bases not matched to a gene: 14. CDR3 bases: TGTGCCAGCAGCGTAGCCCCGGACAGGGGTGTGGGTGGGACTGAAGCTTTCTTT. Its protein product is CASSVAPDRGVGGTEAFF. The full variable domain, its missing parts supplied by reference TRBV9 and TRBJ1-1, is DSGVTQTPKHLITATGQRVTLRCSPRSGDLSVYWYQQSLDQGLQFLIQYYNGEERAKGNILERFSAQQFPDLHSELNLSSLELGDSALYFCASSVAPDRGVGGTEAFFGQGTRLTVV.

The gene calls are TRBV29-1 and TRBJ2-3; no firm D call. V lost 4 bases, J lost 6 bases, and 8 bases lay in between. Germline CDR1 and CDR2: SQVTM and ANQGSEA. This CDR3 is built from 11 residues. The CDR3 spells CSVAHWDTQYF. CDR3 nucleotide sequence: TGCAGCGTTGCGCACTGGGATACGCAGTATTTT.

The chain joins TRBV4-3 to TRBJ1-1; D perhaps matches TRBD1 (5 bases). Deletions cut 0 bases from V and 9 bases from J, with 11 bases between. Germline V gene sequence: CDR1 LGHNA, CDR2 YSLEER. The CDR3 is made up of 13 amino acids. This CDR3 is CASSQDRVDKAFF. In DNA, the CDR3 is TGCGCCAGCAGCCAAGACAGGGTAGACAAAGCTTTCTTT.

CDR3 DNA: TGTGCCATCAGTGAGTATGGGGCCGAGATTAAGACTGAAGCTTTCTTT. The encoded protein is CAISEYGAEIKTEAFF. The V call is TRBV10-3, the J call TRBJ1-1, with D possibly being TRBD1 (5 bases). Per germline, CDR1 ENHRY and CDR2 SYGVKD. V lost 1 base to trimming and J lost 5 bases, with 17 bases between them. The CDR3 spans 16 residues.

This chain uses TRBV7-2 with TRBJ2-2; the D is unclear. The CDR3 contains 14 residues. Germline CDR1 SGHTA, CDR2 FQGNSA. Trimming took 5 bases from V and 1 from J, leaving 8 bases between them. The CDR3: CASSVTQNTGELFF. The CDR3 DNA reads TGTGCCAGCAGCGTTACACAGAACACCGGGGAGCTGTTTTTT.

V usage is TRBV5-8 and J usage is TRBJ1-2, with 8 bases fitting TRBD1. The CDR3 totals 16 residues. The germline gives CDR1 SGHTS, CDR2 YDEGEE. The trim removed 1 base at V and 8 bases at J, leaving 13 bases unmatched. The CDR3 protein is CASSLSLGQAWEGYTF. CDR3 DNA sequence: TGTGCCAGCAGCTTGAGCCTGGGACAGGCCTGGGAGGGCTACACCTTC.

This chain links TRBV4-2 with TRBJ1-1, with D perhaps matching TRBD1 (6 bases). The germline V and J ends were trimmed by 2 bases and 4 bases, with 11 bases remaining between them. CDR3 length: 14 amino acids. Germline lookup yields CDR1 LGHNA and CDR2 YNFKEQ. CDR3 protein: CASSQRQVGTEAFF. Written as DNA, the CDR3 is TGTGCCAGCAGCCAACGACAGGTGGGCACTGAAGCTTTCTTT.

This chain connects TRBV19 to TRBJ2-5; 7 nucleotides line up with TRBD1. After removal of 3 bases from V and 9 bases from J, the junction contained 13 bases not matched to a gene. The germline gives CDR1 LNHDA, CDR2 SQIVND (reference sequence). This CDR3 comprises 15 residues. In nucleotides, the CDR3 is TGTGCCAGTAGTATCGGGACAGTGGGGCCTGGGGCCCAGTACTTC. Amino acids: CASSIGTVGPGAQYF.

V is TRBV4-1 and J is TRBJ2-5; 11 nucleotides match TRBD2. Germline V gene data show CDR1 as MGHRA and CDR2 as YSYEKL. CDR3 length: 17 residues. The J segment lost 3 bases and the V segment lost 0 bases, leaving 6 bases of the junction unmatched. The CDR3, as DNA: TGCGCCAGCAGCCAAGATTCCTCGACTAGCGGGGAAGAGACCCAGTACTTC. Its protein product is CASSQDSSTSGEETQYF.

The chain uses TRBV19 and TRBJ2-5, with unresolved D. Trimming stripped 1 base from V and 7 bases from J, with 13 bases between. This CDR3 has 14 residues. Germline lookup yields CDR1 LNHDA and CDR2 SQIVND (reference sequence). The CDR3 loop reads CASSIGAYLGTQYF. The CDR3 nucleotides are TGTGCCAGTAGTATAGGGGCCTACTTGGGGACCCAGTACTTC.

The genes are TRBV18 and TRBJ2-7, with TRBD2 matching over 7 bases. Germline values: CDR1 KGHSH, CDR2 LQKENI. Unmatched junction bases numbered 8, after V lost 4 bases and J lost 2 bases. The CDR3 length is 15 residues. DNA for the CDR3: TGTGCCAGCTCACTCACTGCCGGGGGGACCTACGAGCAGTACTTC. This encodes CASSLTAGGTYEQYF.

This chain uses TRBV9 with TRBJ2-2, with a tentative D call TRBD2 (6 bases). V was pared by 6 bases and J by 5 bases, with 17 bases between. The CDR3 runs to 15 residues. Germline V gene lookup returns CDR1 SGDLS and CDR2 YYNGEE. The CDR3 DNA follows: TGTGCCAGCAACCCGGGGGAGATCGCGACCGGGGAGCTGTTTTTT. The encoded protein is CASNPGEIATGELFF.

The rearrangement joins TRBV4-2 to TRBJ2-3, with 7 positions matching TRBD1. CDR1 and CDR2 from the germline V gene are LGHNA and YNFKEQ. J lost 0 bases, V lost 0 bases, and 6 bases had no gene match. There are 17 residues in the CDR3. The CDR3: CASSQDRGTESTDTQYF. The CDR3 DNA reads TGTGCCAGCAGCCAAGATAGGGGGACAGAGAGCACAGATACGCAGTATTTT.